What follows are 25 T cell receptor beta chains derived from one specimen sequenced in a study of T cells in women clearing cervical HPV infection. TCRdb's table, derived via immunoSEQ multiplex PCR, lists solely in-frame clones and lacks some. The sample holds about 26,000 clones. The material sequenced was blood buffy coat. All receptors come from a woman aged 18 to 75 with a cervical HPV16 infection that either progressed to CIN3+ or cleared (not recorded which).

Turning to this clone: The read is 3 residues too short to cover the CDR3 end, so that end is filled in from the germline J gene. This rearrangement joins TRBV28 to TRBJ1-5; TRBD1 might be the D (5 bases). The CDR3 covers 14 residues. Trimming shortened V by 8 bases and J by 0 bases, and 11 bases separated the two germline ends. The germline V gene encodes CDR1 MDHEN and CDR2 SYDVKM. CDR3 DNA (partial): TGTGCCAGCCAGACAGCTTATAGCAATCAGCCC. This translates into CASQTAYSNQP. The whole CDR3 protein reads CASQTAYSNQPQHF.

About this clone itself: The CDR3 goes on 3 residues after the read ends, and that part is filled in from the germline J gene. This sequence joins TRBV29-1 and TRBJ2-5; possibly TRBD1 for D (6 bases). This CDR3 has 15 amino acids. Trimming stripped 7 bases from V and 1 base from J, with 19 bases between. The germline CDR1 and CDR2 sequences are SQVTM and ANQGSEA. CDR3 amino acids: CSDAGTLDSQETQYF. Incomplete CDR3 DNA: TGCAGCGATGCCGGGACACTGGATAGCCAAGAGACC.

Points on this clone: The CDR3 extends 3 residues past the end of the read, so its final part is completed from the germline J gene. The chain has TRBV6-4 and TRBJ2-5, with TRBD2 matching over 8 bases. This CDR3 comprises 16 residues. V lost 4 bases to trimming and J lost 3 bases; unmatched junction nucleotides: 10. The germline V gene has CDR1 MRHNA and CDR2 SNTAGT. The CDR3 here is CASSVEAGGQKETQYF. The sequenced CDR3 bases are TGTGCCAGCAGTGTGGAGGCGGGGGGCCAGAAAGAGACC.

As concerns this clone: The read ends 3 residues early relative to the CDR3; the germline J gene fills the gap. The chain couples TRBV5-4 to TRBJ2-3; 7 bases line up with TRBD2. CDR3 size: 15 residues. Germline CDR1 and CDR2: SGHNT and YYREEE (reference sequence). V lost 0 bases and J lost 4; bases outside the gene matches: 5. CDR3 loop: CASSLASGEADTQYF. The CDR3 bases that were read are TGTGCCAGCAGCTTGGCGAGCGGGGAGGCAGATACG.

To note about this clone: The CDR3 end falls 3 residues outside the read, so it is completed with the germline J gene. This chain links TRBV9 with TRBJ2-3, with 10 bases matching TRBD2. V gave up 4 bases and J gave up 2 bases; unmatched junction bases: 7. The CDR3 covers 16 residues. Germline lookup yields CDR1 SGDLS and CDR2 YYNGEE. The part of the CDR3 DNA that was read is TGTGCCAGCAGCCCCGTTAGCGGGGGGTTCACAGATACG. This translates into CASSPVSGGFTDT. Given in full, the CDR3 is CASSPVSGGFTDTQYF. The complete variable domain, with remaining parts taken from reference TRBV9 and TRBJ2-3, reads DSGVTQTPKHLITATGQRVTLRCSPRSGDLSVYWYQQSLDQGLQFLIQYYNGEERAKGNILERFSAQQFPDLHSELNLSSLELGDSALYFCASSPVSGGFTDTQYFGPGTRLTVL.

With respect to this clone: Read sequence stops 3 residues before the CDR3 end, and the germline J gene provides the missing end. The chain combines TRBV9 with TRBJ2-1; 10 nucleotides line up with TRBD2. The CDR3 is 18 amino acids. V shed 3 bases, J shed 7 bases, and the junction held 16 bases outside the gene matches. Germline V gives CDR1 SGDLS, CDR2 YYNGEE. CDR3 bases read: TGTGCCAGCAGCGCAGTAGGGGACCTAGCGGGGGTGGGAAATGAG. It encodes CASSAVGDLAGVGNE. The CDR3 in full is CASSAVGDLAGVGNEQFF.

Remarks on this clone: The observed sequence ends 3 residues before the CDR3 terminus, with the missing tail filled in from the germline J gene. This chain connects TRBV5-1 to TRBJ2-2; no clear D. Trimming removed 1 base at V and 2 bases at J, with 9 bases between. Germline-derived CDR1 and CDR2 are SGHRS and YFSETQ. The CDR3 spans 15 residues. The part of the CDR3 DNA that was read is TGCGCCAGCAGCTTGCTGGGCCAAAACACCGGGGAG. Encoded protein: CASSLLGQNTGE. The full-length CDR3 reads as CASSLLGQNTGELFF.

As to this clone: The CDR3 end is not reached by the read, which stops 3 residues before it; the germline J gene fills it in. V is TRBV7-7 and J is TRBJ2-5, with 10 bases matching TRBD2. Germline CDR1 SSHAT, CDR2 FNYEAQ (reference sequence). J lost 5 bases, V lost 9 bases, and 6 bases had no gene match. This CDR3 contains 13 residues. The CDR3 DNA, read in part, is TGTGCCAGGCCCCTAGCGGGGGAGGAGACC. This sequence encodes CARPLAGEET. The full CDR3 is CARPLAGEETQYF.

Points on this clone: The CDR3 extends 3 residues past the end of the read, so its final part is completed from the germline J gene. This rearrangement joins TRBV4-2 to TRBJ1-1; 7 positions agree with TRBD1. This CDR3 contains 18 residues. Germline V CDR1 and CDR2: LGHNA, YNFKEQ. V lost 4 bases, J lost 6 bases, and 20 bases stayed unmatched. The CDR3 DNA, read in part, is TGTGCCAGCAGCCGAATTGGGAGGGACAGCCCAGTGGGGGCTGAA. It codes for CASSRIGRDSPVGAE. The complete CDR3 reads CASSRIGRDSPVGAEAFF.

About this clone: The read ends 3 residues before the CDR3 terminus; that terminus is restored from the germline J gene. The chain has TRBV20-1 and TRBJ2-7; 8 positions match TRBD2. From germline, CDR1 is DFQATT and CDR2 SNEGSKA (reference sequence). This CDR3 is built from 17 residues. The V and J ends lost 6 bases and 4 bases, in that order; junction bases with no gene match: 20. CDR3 loop: CSARPTTGTRRDYEQYF. The DNA read from the CDR3 is TGCAGTGCCAGACCGACGACCGGGACTAGGCGGGATTACGAG.

Notes on this clone: One junction end disagrees with the germline gene, perhaps due to a read error. The read falls 3 residues short of the CDR3 end, and the missing part is taken from the germline J gene. The chain is built from TRBV19 and TRBJ2-4; D remains unclear. CDR3 size: 15 residues. Germline CDR1 LNHDA, CDR2 SQIVND (reference sequence). The CDR3 region is CASSIAPANNYGQYF. CDR3 DNA (partial): TGTGCTAGTAGTATAGCCCCAGCCAATAACTATGGT.

CDR3 bases read: TGTGCCAGCAGCTTGGATAGGGGGAAAGAAAAA. Translating gives CASSLDRGKEK. The full CDR3 protein is CASSLDRGKEKLFF. The V and J genes are TRBV11-2 and TRBJ1-4; possible D gene TRBD1, 6 bases. The read stops 3 residues short of the end of the CDR3; the missing end is completed from the germline J gene. The CDR3 length is 14 residues. CDR1 is SGHAT and CDR2 is FQNNGV in the germline V gene. Trimming removed 3 bases at V and 8 bases at J, with 13 bases between. The whole variable domain, remainder taken from reference TRBV11-2 and TRBJ1-4, is EAGVAQSPRYKIIEKRQSVAFWCNPISGHATLYWYQQILGQGPKLLIQFQNNGVVDDSQLPKDRFSAERLKGVDSTLKIQPAKLEDSAVYLCASSLDRGKEKLFFGSGTQLSVL.

With respect to this clone: The DNA ends 3 residues before the CDR3 does, and the rest of the CDR3 is filled in from the germline J gene. The gene calls are TRBV19 and TRBJ1-2; the match to TRBD1 covers 8 bases. Germline loops: CDR1 LNHDA, CDR2 SQIVND (reference sequence). CDR3 size: 16 residues. CDR3 residues: CASSIDRGHRTDTYTF. The DNA read from the CDR3 is TGTGCCAGTAGTATAGACAGGGGGCATCGCACAGATACC. The complete variable domain, with remaining parts taken from reference TRBV19 and TRBJ1-2, reads DGGITQSPKYLFRKEGQNVTLSCEQNLNHDAMYWYRQDPGQGLRLIYYSQIVNDFQKGDIAEGYSVSREKKESFPLTVTSAQKNPTAFYLCASSIDRGHRTDTYTFGSGTRLTVV.

Turning to this clone: The CDR3 is cut off 3 residues early in the read; its end comes from the germline J gene. The chain has TRBV7-3 and TRBJ2-5; a possible D gene is TRBD2 (5 bases). Germline V gene sequence: CDR1 SGHTA, CDR2 FQGTGA. V was trimmed by 1 base and J by 3 bases, leaving 9 bases between them. The CDR3 loop spans 14 amino acids. The CDR3 DNA, read in part, is TGTGCCAGCAGCTTAAGGCCCGGGGAAGAGACC. As protein: CASSLRPGEET. The complete CDR3 protein is CASSLRPGEETQYF.

Concerning this clone itself: The read halts 3 residues ahead of the CDR3 end, with the missing end drawn from the germline J gene. The gene calls are TRBV7-6 and TRBJ1-3; a possible D gene is TRBD1 (5 bases). Trimming left V 5 bases short and J 8 bases short, with 22 bases between. Germline CDR1 reads SGHVS; CDR2 reads FNYEAQ. This CDR3 comprises 16 residues. The chain's CDR3 is CASSGGYRGRADTIYF. The CDR3 bases that were read are TGTGCCAGCAGCGGGGGGTATCGTGGTAGGGCGGACACC. Looking up the rest from reference TRBV7-6 and TRBJ1-3 gives the full variable domain: GAGVSQSPRYKVTKRGQDVALRCDPISGHVSLYWYRQALGQGPEFLTYFNYEAQQDKSGLPNDRFSAERPEGSISTLTIQRTEQRDSAMYRCASSGGYRGRADTIYFGEGSWLTVV.

Regarding this clone: The read ends 3 residues before the CDR3 terminus; that terminus is restored from the germline J gene. V and J are TRBV14 and TRBJ1-1; possibly TRBD1 for D (6 bases). Between the trimmed V and J ends, which lost 0 bases and 4 bases, there was a span of 12 bases. Germline V gives CDR1 SGHDN, CDR2 FVKESK. The CDR3 spans 15 residues. The chain's CDR3 is CASSQELGASTEAFF. Incomplete CDR3 DNA: TGTGCCAGCAGCCAAGAATTGGGGGCCAGCACTGAA.

Notes on this clone: The read terminates 3 residues ahead of where the CDR3 ends, so the germline J gene completes it. The chain has TRBV2 and TRBJ2-2; the D gene is possibly TRBD2 (5 bases). Germline-derived CDR1 and CDR2 are SNHLY and FYNNEI. The germline V and J ends were trimmed by 1 base and 4 bases, with 7 bases remaining between them. The CDR3 has 14 amino acids. The CDR3 sequence is CASSEVSVTGELFF. CDR3 DNA, as far as it was read: TGTGCCAGCAGTGAAGTTAGCGTCACCGGGGAG.

Notes on this clone: The observed sequence ends 3 residues before the CDR3 terminus, with the missing tail filled in from the germline J gene. This rearrangement joins TRBV20-1 to TRBJ1-1; D remains unclear. Germline CDR1 is DFQATT and CDR2 is SNEGSKA (reference sequence). The CDR3 has 12 residues. V lost 7 bases and J 1 base, leaving 10 bases between the germline ends. The DNA read from the CDR3 is TGCAGTGTTTGTGGCAGGAACACTGAA. Protein sequence: CSVCGRNTE. The entire CDR3 protein reads CSVCGRNTEAFF.

With regard to this clone: The read terminates 3 residues ahead of where the CDR3 ends, so the germline J gene completes it. The chain uses TRBV13 and TRBJ2-7; unclear D gene. Between the trimmed V and J ends, which lost 3 bases and 0 bases, there was a span of 3 bases. CDR1 is PRHDT and CDR2 is FYEKMQ in the germline V gene (reference sequence). This CDR3 comprises 12 residues. The DNA read from the CDR3 is TGTGCCAGCAGCTTTAGCTCCTACGAG. Protein product: CASSFSSYE. The entire CDR3 protein reads CASSFSSYEQYF.

With respect to this clone: The read comes to an end 3 residues before the CDR3 does, leaving the germline J gene to fill in the end. This sequence joins TRBV20-1 and TRBJ2-7; D is undetermined. V was pared by 6 bases and J by 0 bases, with 12 bases between. CDR1 is DFQATT and CDR2 is SNEGSKA in the germline V gene (reference sequence). The CDR3 is made up of 13 amino acids. CDR3 DNA, as far as it was read: TGCAGTGCGAAGAGCGAGTTCTCCTACGAG. It encodes CSAKSEFSYE. The complete CDR3 sequence is CSAKSEFSYEQYF.

As for this clone: The read ends 3 residues before the CDR3 terminus; that terminus is restored from the germline J gene. The genes are TRBV12-3 or TRBV12-4 and TRBJ2-5; 8 bases are a match to TRBD2. This CDR3 comprises 14 residues. J gave up 2 bases and V 7 bases, and 6 bases lay outside the gene matches. CDR3 region: CASNGAGAQETQYF. CDR3 bases read: TGTGCCAGCAACGGAGCGGGGGCTCAAGAGACC.

Comments on this clone: The CDR3 end is not reached by the read, which stops 3 residues before it; the germline J gene fills it in. The chain carries TRBV29-1 and TRBJ1-2, with 7 nucleotides matching TRBD1. Germline CDR1 and CDR2: SQVTM and ANQGSEA. This CDR3 comprises 14 residues. V lost 5 bases and J lost 3; bases outside the gene matches: 9. The CDR3 sequence is CSVTGATAYYGYTF. CDR3 DNA (partial): TGCAGCGTTACAGGGGCCACTGCTTACTATGGC. Full variable domain (missing parts from reference TRBV29-1 and TRBJ1-2): SAVISQKPSRDICQRGTSLTIQCQVDSQVTMMFWYRQQPGQSLTLIATANQGSEATYESGFVIDKFPISRPNLTFSTLTVSNMSPEDSSIYLCSVTGATAYYGYTFGSGTRLTVV.

As regards this clone: The CDR3 extends 3 residues past the end of the read, so its final part is completed from the germline J gene. The chain carries TRBV7-2 and TRBJ2-1; D perhaps matches TRBD1 (7 bases). CDR1 is SGHTA, CDR2 FQGNSA, per germline. Deletions cut 3 bases from V and 3 bases from J, with 9 bases between. This CDR3 has 14 amino acids. CDR3 in amino acids: CASSFQGGYNEQFF. The sequenced CDR3 bases are TGTGCCAGCAGCTTCCAGGGGGGCTACAATGAG.

The CDR3 DNA, read in part, is TGTGCCAGCAGCCCGGGACTAGACACCGGGGAG. Translation: CASSPGLDTGE. The CDR3 in full is CASSPGLDTGELFF. The chain links TRBV4-2 to TRBJ2-2, with 8 bases that match TRBD2. The DNA ends 3 residues before the CDR3 does, and the rest of the CDR3 is filled in from the germline J gene. Trimming cost V 4 bases and J 3 bases; bases outside gene matches: 1. The germline gives CDR1 LGHNA, CDR2 YNFKEQ. The CDR3 totals 14 residues.

In the case of this clone: The CDR3 end falls 3 residues outside the read, so it is completed with the germline J gene. The V gene is TRBV10-3, the J gene TRBJ1-2; 9 bases fit TRBD1. This CDR3 is built from 13 residues. The germline gives CDR1 ENHRY, CDR2 SYGVKD. CDR3 sequence: CASTRDRVKGYTF. The CDR3 DNA, read in part, is TGTGCCAGCACCCGGGACAGGGTTAAGGGC.